This TCR beta chain was observed in a study of graft-versus-host responses after intestinal transplantation. In the study overall: Transplant types were multivisceral, liver-intestinal, or isolated intestinal. Every recipient had anti-thymocyte globulin induction and around 3 years of tacrolimus plus steroids.

The V end was cut by 1 base, the J end by 5 bases, with 9 bases between. The CDR3 loop spans 13 amino acids. In germline, CDR1 is SGHAT, CDR2 FQNNGV. Graft samples were processed, releasing intraepithelial and lamina propria lymphocytes. Study-level points and caveats: The highest levels of circulating GvH clones went along with early declines in HvG clones after transplant. Investigators detected GvH clones in recipient marrow, with some emerging earlier in ileum or blood.

On this clone itself: Antigen specificity is unknown.

Assay used: immunoSEQ multiplex PCR; TCRdb lists only in-frame clones, some missing. The sample lists under 15,000 clones, over 65% occurring once. The origin of this receptor is a human patient who received an intestinal transplant, so some T cells may come from the graft donor. Sequencing was performed on ileum tissue, taken 142 days after intestinal transplantation. The rearrangement joins TRBV11-2 to TRBJ2-7; D is possibly TRBD1 (6 bases). The CDR3: CASSLAGADEQYF. The CDR3 DNA is TGTGCCAGCAGCTTAGCAGGGGCGGACGAGCAGTACTTC.